These T cell receptor beta chains were read from a single sample in a study of CD8 T cells in ankylosing spondylitis. A single record per CDR3 protein comes from TCRdb applying MiXCR to the 5' RACE reads. The sample shows around 300,000 distinct CDR3 sequences, approximately 14% of them seen only once. The material sequenced was blood, either unsorted or a sorted T cell fraction (not recorded which). The source of these receptors is a male donor with ankylosing spondylitis or in good health (not recorded which). CDR3s include the opening cysteine and the closing phenylalanine or tryptophan. Each record gives: J gene, D gene, clone size, V gene, CDR3 DNA, CDR3 protein. The D gene is left open where the match is weak. A clone size is listed for some rows: how often the clone was seen (once, few, many), or a class if it is expanded.

J: TRBJ2-5
D: TRBD2
size: few
V: TRBV5-1
DNA: TGCGCCAGCAGCCCCCTAGCGGGGAAGCAAGAGACCCAGTACTTC
CDR3: CASSPLAGKQETQYF

J: TRBJ2-7
D: NA
size: NA
V: TRBV6-5
DNA: TGTGCCAGCAGTTACGGGGGAAACCCCTCCTCGGGAGAGCAGTACTTC
CDR3: CASSYGGNPSSGEQYF

J: TRBJ2-2
D: NA
size: few
V: TRBV7-2
DNA: TGTGCCAGCAGCTTAACCCGGACCGGGGAGCTGTTTTTT
CDR3: CASSLTRTGELFF

J: TRBJ1-1
D: NA
size: few
V: TRBV5-1
DNA: TGCGCCAGCAGCTCCCTAGTTGGGGGGACTGAAGCTTTCTTT
CDR3: CASSSLVGGTEAFF

J: TRBJ2-1
D: TRBD2
size: few
V: TRBV10-1
DNA: TGCGCCAGCAGTGAACCGGGACTAGCGGGAAAGAGGCAGTTCTTC
CDR3: CASSEPGLAGKRQFF

J: TRBJ1-5
D: TRBD1
size: few
V: TRBV5-1
DNA: TGCGCCAGCAGCTTGGACGGACAGGGATTGTCGGGTCAGCCCCAGCATTTT
CDR3: CASSLDGQGLSGQPQHF

J: TRBJ2-4
D: TRBD2
size: few
V: TRBV5-5
DNA: TGTGCCAGCAGCCCCACTAGCGGGAGAGGAAACATTCAGTACTTC
CDR3: CASSPTSGRGNIQYF

J: TRBJ1-2
D: NA
size: few
V: TRBV7-2
DNA: TGTGCCAGCAGCCCTCCGGGCCAAAACTATGGCTACACCTTC
CDR3: CASSPPGQNYGYTF

J: TRBJ2-2
D: TRBD2
size: few
V: TRBV24-1
DNA: TGTGCCACCAGTGATTCGACTAGCGGATACACCGGGGAGCTGTTTTTT
CDR3: CATSDSTSGYTGELFF

J: TRBJ2-3
D: TRBD2
size: few
V: TRBV4-1
DNA: TGCGCCAGCAGCCAAGACGGACTAGCGGGGGCCCTCTCCTTCACAGATACGCAGTATTTT
CDR3: CASSQDGLAGALSFTDTQYF

J: TRBJ2-1
D: TRBD2
size: few
V: TRBV5-1
DNA: TGCGCCAGCAGCCTTTCGGGACTAGCGGGAGATGAGCAGTTCTTC
CDR3: CASSLSGLAGDEQFF

J: TRBJ2-1
D: NA
size: NA
V: TRBV5-1
DNA: TGCGCCAGCAGCTTGGAATTGGCTCGGCGGGATGAGCAGTTCTTC
CDR3: CASSLELARRDEQFF

J: TRBJ1-1
D: TRBD1
size: many
V: TRBV6-5
DNA: TGTGCCAGCAGTTCTACGGGACAGGGGAGCACTTTCTTT
CDR3: CASSSTGQGSTFF

J: TRBJ2-1
D: TRBD2
size: NA
V: TRBV4-1
DNA: TGCGCCAGCAGCCAAGGCGCTAGCGGGAGGGGTGAGCAGTTCTTC
CDR3: CASSQGASGRGEQFF

J: TRBJ1-1
D: NA
size: NA
V: TRBV4-2
DNA: TGTGCCAGCAGCCAAGGTTCGAGGGAAAAGGGCACTGAAGCTTTCTTT
CDR3: CASSQGSREKGTEAFF

J: TRBJ2-2
D: TRBD2
size: few
V: TRBV5-1
DNA: TGCGCCAGCAGCCCCTCTCGGGGGGGGCTGAACACCGGGGAGCTGTTTTTT
CDR3: CASSPSRGGLNTGELFF

J: TRBJ1-2
D: NA
size: NA
V: TRBV6-1
DNA: TGTGCCAGCAGTGCAGGACAGTCCCTTGACTATGGCTACACCTTC
CDR3: CASSAGQSLDYGYTF

J: TRBJ1-3
D: NA
size: NA
V: TRBV11-2
DNA: TGTGCCAGCAGACCGGACGTTTACTCTGGAAACACCATATATTTT
CDR3: CASRPDVYSGNTIYF

J: TRBJ2-1
D: NA
size: few
V: TRBV18
DNA: TGTGCCAGCTCACCGCAGGGGTATGAGCAGTTCTTC
CDR3: CASSPQGYEQFF

J: TRBJ2-3
D: TRBD2
size: NA
V: TRBV10-3
DNA: TGTGCCATCAGTGGGACTAGCGGGGGAACAGATACGCAGTATTTT
CDR3: CAISGTSGGTDTQYF

J: TRBJ2-7
D: TRBD1
size: few
V: TRBV5-1
DNA: TGCGCCAGCAGCTGGGGGGACAGGGCTGGCTACGAGCAGTACTTC
CDR3: CASSWGDRAGYEQYF

J: TRBJ2-2
D: NA
size: few
V: TRBV5-1
DNA: TGCGCCAGCAGCTTGGGACAGGTGGCCGGGGAGCTGTTTTTT
CDR3: CASSLGQVAGELFF

J: TRBJ2-2
D: TRBD1
size: NA
V: TRBV20-1
DNA: TGCAGTGCTAGAGATCTCGGGGGACAGGGGAAAAACACCGGGGAGCTGTTTTTT
CDR3: CSARDLGGQGKNTGELFF

J: TRBJ1-1
D: NA
size: NA
V: TRBV6-1
DNA: TGTGCCAGCAGTGCTCCCCCCGGGACGGTTAACACTGAAGCTTTCTTT
CDR3: CASSAPPGTVNTEAFF

J: TRBJ2-1
D: TRBD2
size: NA
V: TRBV5-1
DNA: TGCGCCAGCAGCTTGATAGTGCGGGGGGCCTACAATGAGCAGTTCTTC
CDR3: CASSLIVRGAYNEQFF

J: TRBJ1-1
D: TRBD1
size: many
V: TRBV5-1
DNA: TGCGCCAGCAGCTTGGGGTCAGGGGGATATACTGAAGCTTTCTTT
CDR3: CASSLGSGGYTEAFF

J: TRBJ2-3
D: TRBD2
size: few
V: TRBV20-1
DNA: TGCAGTGCCCGCGGGGGAGGGAGCACAGATACGCAGTATTTT
CDR3: CSARGGGSTDTQYF

J: TRBJ1-1
D: NA
size: NA
V: TRBV3-1
DNA: TGTGCCAGCAGCCAAGATCGGGGAGGAAACACTGAAGCTTTCTTT
CDR3: CASSQDRGGNTEAFF

J: TRBJ2-5
D: NA
size: NA
V: TRBV27
DNA: TGTGCCAGCAGTTCTCGCGCGGGAGAGACCCAGTACTTC
CDR3: CASSSRAGETQYF

J: TRBJ1-5
D: NA
size: many
V: TRBV29-1
DNA: TGCAGCGTTGGCGGGGGCAATCAGCCCCAGCATTTT
CDR3: CSVGGGNQPQHF

J: TRBJ2-5
D: NA
size: few
V: TRBV25-1
DNA: TGTGCCAGCAGTGAATACCCCCGGGAGACCCAGTACTTC
CDR3: CASSEYPRETQYF

J: TRBJ2-7
D: NA
size: NA
V: TRBV28
DNA: TGTGCCAGCAGTTTCGGCCAGGGGGGGTACGAGCAGTACTTC
CDR3: CASSFGQGGYEQYF

J: TRBJ1-4
D: NA
size: NA
V: TRBV12-3/TRBV12-4
DNA: TGTGCCAGCAGTGCAGGGAACGAAAAACTGTTTTTT
CDR3: CASSAGNEKLFF

J: TRBJ1-3
D: NA
size: NA
V: TRBV20-1
DNA: TGCAGTGCTGGGCTCACGGGTGGGTCCACCATATATTTT
CDR3: CSAGLTGGSTIYF

J: TRBJ2-7
D: NA
size: NA
V: TRBV10-3
DNA: TGTGCCATCAGCCGGACGGTTCCCTCCTACGAGCAGTACTTC
CDR3: CAISRTVPSYEQYF

J: TRBJ2-7
D: NA
size: NA
V: TRBV10-2
DNA: TGCGCCAGCAGAAAAGGGACAACCCCTGGGCAGCAGTACTTC
CDR3: CASRKGTTPGQQYF

J: TRBJ2-3
D: TRBD1
size: NA
V: TRBV27
DNA: TGTGCCAGCGGTACCCAGGGGGCGCGAGATACGCAGTATTTT
CDR3: CASGTQGARDTQYF

J: TRBJ1-1
D: NA
size: NA
V: TRBV11-1
DNA: TGTGCCAGCAGCTTAGAGGGGACGGTGAACACTGAAGCTTTCTTT
CDR3: CASSLEGTVNTEAFF

J: TRBJ2-2
D: TRBD2
size: NA
V: TRBV5-3
DNA: TGTGCCTCGGCGACAGTACCGACTAGCGGGAACACCGGGGAGCTGTTTTTT
CDR3: CASATVPTSGNTGELFF

J: TRBJ2-3
D: NA
size: few
V: TRBV20-1
DNA: TGCAGTGCTAGAGGAGGGCTCACAGATACGCAGTATTTT
CDR3: CSARGGLTDTQYF

J: TRBJ1-1
D: NA
size: few
V: TRBV10-2
DNA: TGCGCCAGCAGGGCGGGTGGGGAAGCTTTCTTT
CDR3: CASRAGGEAFF

J: TRBJ2-3
D: NA
size: few
V: TRBV4-1
DNA: TGCGCCAGCAGCCTACAGCCGGGACTTTCGCCTACAGATACGCAGTATTTT
CDR3: CASSLQPGLSPTDTQYF

J: TRBJ2-7
D: TRBD1
size: many
V: TRBV29-1
DNA: TGCAGCGCCGGACAGGGGGCGAGGTACGAGCAGTACTTC
CDR3: CSAGQGARYEQYF

J: TRBJ1-6
D: TRBD1
size: NA
V: TRBV9
DNA: TGTGCCAGCAGCGCGAGGGGGCAGCGGGATTCACCCCTCCACTTT
CDR3: CASSARGQRDSPLHF

J: TRBJ1-2
D: NA
size: many
V: TRBV3-1
DNA: TGTGCCAGCAGCCAAGGGGCGGTAGCAGGCTACACCTTC
CDR3: CASSQGAVAGYTF

J: TRBJ1-6
D: NA
size: NA
V: TRBV6-5
DNA: TGTGCCAGCAGTTACGGGACGCAGTTGGATTCACCCCTCCACTTT
CDR3: CASSYGTQLDSPLHF

J: TRBJ2-6
D: NA
size: NA
V: TRBV3-1
DNA: TGTGCCAGCAGCCAATACGGAACCTCTGGGGCCAACGTCCTGACTTTC
CDR3: CASSQYGTSGANVLTF

J: TRBJ2-3
D: TRBD2
size: few
V: TRBV20-1
DNA: TGCAGCATGAGGGAGGGAGATTGGGGCACAGATACGCAGTATTTT
CDR3: CSMREGDWGTDTQYF

J: TRBJ2-3
D: TRBD2
size: many
V: TRBV15
DNA: TGTGCCACCGGGACTAGAGCCACAGATACGCAGTATTTT
CDR3: CATGTRATDTQYF

J: TRBJ1-1
D: NA
size: few
V: TRBV5-1
DNA: TGCGCCAGCAGCTCCCTGGACAGAGACACTGAAGCTTTCTTT
CDR3: CASSSLDRDTEAFF

J: TRBJ2-3
D: TRBD2
size: NA
V: TRBV4-1
DNA: TGCGCCAGCAGCCAAGATGAAATCAGACTAGCGGGATATTTT
CDR3: CASSQDEIRLAGYF

J: TRBJ2-3
D: NA
size: many
V: TRBV15
DNA: TGTGCCACCAGCAGAGCCGCAATTACTAGCACAGATACGCAGTATTTT
CDR3: CATSRAAITSTDTQYF

J: TRBJ2-7
D: NA
size: few
V: TRBV28
DNA: TGTGCCAGCAGTCCTTTGGACCAGGGCTCCTACGAGCAGTACTTC
CDR3: CASSPLDQGSYEQYF

J: TRBJ2-3
D: TRBD2
size: many
V: TRBV20-1
DNA: TGCAGTGCTAGAGGTGGGGGCTGGAGCGGGAGCAGGGAGGATACGCAGTATTTT
CDR3: CSARGGGWSGSREDTQYF

J: TRBJ2-2
D: NA
size: NA
V: TRBV12-2
DNA: TGTGCAAGTCGCCTTAGTCCTCGACAGGGGAACACCGGGGAGCTGTTTTTT
CDR3: CASRLSPRQGNTGELFF

J: TRBJ2-7
D: NA
size: few
V: TRBV20-1
DNA: TGCAGTGCTAGAAGCACGACCGGGACCGAGGCCGAGCAGTACTTC
CDR3: CSARSTTGTEAEQYF